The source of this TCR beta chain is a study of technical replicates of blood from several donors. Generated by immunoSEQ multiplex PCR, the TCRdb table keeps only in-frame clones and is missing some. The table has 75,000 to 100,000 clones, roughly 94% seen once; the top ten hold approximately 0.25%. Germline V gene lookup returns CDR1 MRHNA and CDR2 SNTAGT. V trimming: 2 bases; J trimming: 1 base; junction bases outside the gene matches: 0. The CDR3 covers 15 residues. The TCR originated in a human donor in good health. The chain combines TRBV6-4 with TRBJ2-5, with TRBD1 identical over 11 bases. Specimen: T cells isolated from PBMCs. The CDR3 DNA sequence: TGTGCCAGCAGTGACGGGACAGGGGGCCAAGAGACCCAGTACTTC. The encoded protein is CASSDGTGGQETQYF.